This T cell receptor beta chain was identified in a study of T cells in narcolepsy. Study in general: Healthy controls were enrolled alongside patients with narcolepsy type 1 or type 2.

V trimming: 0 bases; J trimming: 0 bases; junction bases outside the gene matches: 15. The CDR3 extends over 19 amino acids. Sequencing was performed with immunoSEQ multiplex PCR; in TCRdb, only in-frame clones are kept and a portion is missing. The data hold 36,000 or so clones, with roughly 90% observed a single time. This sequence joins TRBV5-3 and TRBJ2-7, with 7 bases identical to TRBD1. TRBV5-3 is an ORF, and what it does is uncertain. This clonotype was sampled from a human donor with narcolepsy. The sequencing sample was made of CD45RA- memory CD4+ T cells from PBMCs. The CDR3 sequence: CARSLVCRGRGYSSYEQYF. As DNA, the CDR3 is TGTGCCAGAAGCTTGGTGTGCCGGGGCAGGGGGTACAGCTCCTACGAGCAGTACTTC.